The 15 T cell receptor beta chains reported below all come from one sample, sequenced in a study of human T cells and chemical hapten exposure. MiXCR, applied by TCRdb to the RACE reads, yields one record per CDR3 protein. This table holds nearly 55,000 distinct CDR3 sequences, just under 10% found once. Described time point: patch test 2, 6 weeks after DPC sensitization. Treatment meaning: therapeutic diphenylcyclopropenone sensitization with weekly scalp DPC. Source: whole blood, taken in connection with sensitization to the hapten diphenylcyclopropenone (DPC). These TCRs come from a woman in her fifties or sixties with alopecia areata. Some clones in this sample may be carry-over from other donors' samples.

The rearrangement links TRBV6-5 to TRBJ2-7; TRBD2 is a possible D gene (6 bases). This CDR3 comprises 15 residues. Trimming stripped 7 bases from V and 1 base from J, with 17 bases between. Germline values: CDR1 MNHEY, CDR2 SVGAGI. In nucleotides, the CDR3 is TGTGCCAGCATTAACGGAGGGTTTTGGTCCTACGAGCAGTACTTC. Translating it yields CASINGGFWSYEQYF.

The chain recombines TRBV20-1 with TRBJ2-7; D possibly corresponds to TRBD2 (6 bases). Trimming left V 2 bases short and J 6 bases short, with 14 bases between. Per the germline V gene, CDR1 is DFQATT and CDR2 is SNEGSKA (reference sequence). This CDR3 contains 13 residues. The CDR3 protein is CSARPGLRGEQYF. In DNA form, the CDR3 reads TGCAGTGCTAGACCGGGACTTCGGGGCGAGCAGTACTTC.

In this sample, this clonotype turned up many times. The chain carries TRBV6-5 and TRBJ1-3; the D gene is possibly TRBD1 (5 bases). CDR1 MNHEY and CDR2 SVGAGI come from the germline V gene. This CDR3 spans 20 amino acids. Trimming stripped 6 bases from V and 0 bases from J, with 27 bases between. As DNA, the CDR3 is TGTGCCAGCAGACCGCCCCGGGGCAGTCTGAAGGCCTCCTCTGGAAACACCATATATTTT. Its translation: CASRPPRGSLKASSGNTIYF.

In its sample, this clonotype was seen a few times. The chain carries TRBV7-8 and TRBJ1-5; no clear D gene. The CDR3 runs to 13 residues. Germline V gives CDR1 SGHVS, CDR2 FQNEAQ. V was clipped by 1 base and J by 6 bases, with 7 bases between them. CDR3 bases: TGTGCCAGCAGCTTAGTTTTAGGTCAGCCCCAGCATTTT. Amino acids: CASSLVLGQPQHF.

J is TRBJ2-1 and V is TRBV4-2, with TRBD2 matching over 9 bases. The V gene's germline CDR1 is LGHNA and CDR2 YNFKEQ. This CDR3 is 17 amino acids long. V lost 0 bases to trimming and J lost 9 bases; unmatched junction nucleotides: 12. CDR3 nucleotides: TGTGCCAGCAGCCAAGATCCGGGGCTAGCGGGAAAGACTGAGCAGTTCTTC. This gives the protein CASSQDPGLAGKTEQFF.

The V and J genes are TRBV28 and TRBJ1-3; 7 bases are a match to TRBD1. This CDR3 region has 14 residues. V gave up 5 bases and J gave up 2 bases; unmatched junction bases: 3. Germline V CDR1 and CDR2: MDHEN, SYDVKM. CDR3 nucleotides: TGTGCCAGCAGTGTCGACAGGGCTGGAAACACCATATATTTT. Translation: CASSVDRAGNTIYF. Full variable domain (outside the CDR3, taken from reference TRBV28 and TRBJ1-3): DVKVTQSSRYLVKRTGEKVFLECVQDMDHENMFWYRQDPGLGLRLIYFSYDVKMKEKGDIPEGYSVSREKKERFSLILESASTNQTSMYLCASSVDRAGNTIYFGEGSWLTVV.

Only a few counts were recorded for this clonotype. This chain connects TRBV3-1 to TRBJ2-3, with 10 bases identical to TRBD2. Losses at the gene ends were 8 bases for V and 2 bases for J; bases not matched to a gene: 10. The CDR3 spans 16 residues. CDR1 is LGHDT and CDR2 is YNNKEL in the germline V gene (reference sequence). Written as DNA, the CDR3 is TGTGCCAGCGGAGATACCGGACTAGCGGACACAGATACGCAGTATTTT. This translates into CASGDTGLADTDTQYF.

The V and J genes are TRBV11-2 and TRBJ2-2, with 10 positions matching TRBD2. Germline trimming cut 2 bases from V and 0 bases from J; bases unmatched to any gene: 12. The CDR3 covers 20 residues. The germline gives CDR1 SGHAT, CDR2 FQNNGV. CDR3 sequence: CASSLRSGLAGAANTGELFF. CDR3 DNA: TGTGCCAGCAGCTTAAGGAGCGGGCTAGCGGGGGCCGCGAACACCGGGGAGCTGTTTTTT.

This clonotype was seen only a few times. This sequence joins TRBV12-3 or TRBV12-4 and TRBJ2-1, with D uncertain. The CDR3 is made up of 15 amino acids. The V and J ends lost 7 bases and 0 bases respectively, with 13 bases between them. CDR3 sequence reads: CASNSRHPSYNEQFF. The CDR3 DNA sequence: TGTGCCAGCAACTCCCGGCATCCCTCCTACAATGAGCAGTTCTTC.

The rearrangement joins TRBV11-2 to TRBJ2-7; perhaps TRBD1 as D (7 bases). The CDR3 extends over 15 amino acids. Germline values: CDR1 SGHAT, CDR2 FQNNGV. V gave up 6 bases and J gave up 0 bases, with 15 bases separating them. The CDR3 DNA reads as TGTGCCAGCAGAACGACGGGGGACAGCTCCTACGAGCAGTACTTC. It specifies CASRTTGDSSYEQYF.

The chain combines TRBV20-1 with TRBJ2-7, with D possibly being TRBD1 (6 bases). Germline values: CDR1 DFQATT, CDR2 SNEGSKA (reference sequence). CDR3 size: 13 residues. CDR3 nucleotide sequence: TGCAGCCCCTACCGTACAGGGTCGAACGAGCAGTACTTC. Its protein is CSPYRTGSNEQYF.

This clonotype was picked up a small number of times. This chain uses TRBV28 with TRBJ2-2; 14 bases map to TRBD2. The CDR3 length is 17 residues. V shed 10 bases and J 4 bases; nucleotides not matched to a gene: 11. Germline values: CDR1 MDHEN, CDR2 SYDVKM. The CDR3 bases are TGTGCCACCGGACCGCGACTAGCGGGAGGGATCACCGGGGAGCTGTTTTTT. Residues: CATGPRLAGGITGELFF.

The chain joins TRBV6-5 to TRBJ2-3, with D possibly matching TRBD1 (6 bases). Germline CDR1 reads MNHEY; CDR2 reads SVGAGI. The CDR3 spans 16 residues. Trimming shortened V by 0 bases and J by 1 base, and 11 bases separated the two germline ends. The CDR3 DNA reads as TGTGCCAGCAGTTACTCATCCAGGGGAGGCACAGATACGCAGTATTTT. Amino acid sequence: CASSYSSRGGTDTQYF.

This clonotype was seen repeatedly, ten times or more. The CDR3 sequence is CASSRTGRPEAFF. Written as DNA, the CDR3 is TGTGCCAGCAGCCGCACGGGGCGTCCTGAAGCTTTCTTT. This chain uses TRBV3-1 with TRBJ1-1; D is possibly TRBD1 (5 bases). Germline V gives CDR1 LGHDT, CDR2 YNNKEL (reference sequence). With 4 bases removed from V and 6 bases from J, the gap between germline ends came to 12 bases. The CDR3 covers 13 residues. Using reference TRBV3-1 and TRBJ1-1 for the parts outside the CDR3, the full variable domain is DTAVSQTPKYLVTQMGNDKSIKCEQNLGHDTMYWYKQDSKKFLKIMFSYNNKELIINETVPNRFSPKSPDKAHLNLHINSLELGDSAVYFCASSRTGRPEAFFGQGTRLTVV.

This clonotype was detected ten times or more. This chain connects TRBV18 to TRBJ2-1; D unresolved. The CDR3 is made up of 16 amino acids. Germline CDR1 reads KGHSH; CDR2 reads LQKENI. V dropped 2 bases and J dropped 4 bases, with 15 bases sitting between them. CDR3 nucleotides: TGTGCCAGCTCACCAAGTAACAGTCATCGTTACAATGAGCAGTTCTTC. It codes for CASSPSNSHRYNEQFF.